The 23 T cell receptor beta chains below all came from one sample that was sequenced in a study of PD-1 blockade in classical Hodgkin lymphoma (dated by TCRdb to 2018 to 2020). Library method: the immunoSEQ multiplex PCR assay. The clones in this table, taken by TCRdb from immuneACCESS, are in-frame only. Not every clone is retained; where verified, under half of the shortfall comes from an unresolved V gene, and the cause of the rest is unknown. This sample holds around 36,000 clones; about 90% were observed only once. Jointly, the top ten make up roughly 9% of the sample. What this sample's time point label stands for: cycle 1 day 1 (C1D1), immediately before nivolumab initiation. Every trial patient had relapsed following autologous stem cell transplantation, and prior brentuximab vedotin exposure was what differed among cohorts A, B and C. Sequencing was performed on peripheral blood mononuclear cells (PBMCs), taken at baseline. These receptors came from a human donor with classical Hodgkin lymphoma.

This rearrangement joins TRBV11-2 to TRBJ2-7; possibly TRBD1 for D (6 bases). Trimming took 2 bases from V and 3 from J, leaving 11 bases between them. In germline, CDR1 is SGHAT, CDR2 FQNNGV. This CDR3 contains 14 residues. The CDR3 loop is CASSLYRDIYEQYF. The CDR3 nucleotides are TGTGCCAGCAGCTTATATAGGGACATCTACGAGCAGTACTTC. The full variable domain, completed using reference TRBV11-2 and TRBJ2-7, is EAGVAQSPRYKIIEKRQSVAFWCNPISGHATLYWYQQILGQGPKLLIQFQNNGVVDDSQLPKDRFSAERLKGVDSTLKIQPAKLEDSAVYLCASSLYRDIYEQYFGPGTRLTVT.

CDR3 protein: CASSPRGSYNEQFF. CDR3 nucleotide sequence: TGTGCCAGCAGCCCACGGGGGTCCTACAATGAGCAGTTCTTC. The chain couples TRBV11-2 to TRBJ2-1; perhaps TRBD2 as D (6 bases). The CDR3 covers 14 residues. Germline V gives CDR1 SGHAT, CDR2 FQNNGV. V shed 5 bases and J shed 1 base, with 9 bases lying between them.

This chain links TRBV6-1 with TRBJ2-4; a possible D gene is TRBD1 (6 bases). The V end was cut by 8 bases, the J end by 0 bases, with 29 bases between. The germline V gene encodes CDR1 MNHNS and CDR2 SASEGT. This CDR3 is built from 20 residues. CDR3 residues: CASGGVQGPSSMLAKNIQYF. The CDR3 nucleotides read TGTGCCAGCGGTGGAGTACAGGGACCCAGTAGTATGCTAGCCAAAAACATTCAGTACTTC.

The chain joins TRBV6-6 to TRBJ1-1; no firm D call. The CDR3 spans 14 residues. In germline, CDR1 is MNHNY, CDR2 SVGAGI (reference sequence). V dropped 2 bases and J dropped 1 base, with 8 bases sitting between them. CDR3: CASSYTGKNTEAFF. The CDR3 DNA sequence: TGTGCCAGCAGTTACACCGGGAAGAACACTGAAGCTTTCTTT.

The CDR3 loop reads CASSITTEAFF. The CDR3 DNA reads as TGTGCCAGCAGTATCACAACTGAAGCTTTCTTT. V is TRBV28 and J is TRBJ1-1; no clear D. This CDR3 spans 11 amino acids. Trimming cost V 5 bases and J 5 bases, with 6 bases left between them. The germline gives CDR1 MDHEN, CDR2 SYDVKM.

V is TRBV12-5 and J is TRBJ1-2, with 7 nucleotides matching TRBD1. Germline values: CDR1 LGHNT, CDR2 FRNRAP. V gave up 5 bases and J gave up 4 bases; unmatched junction bases: 7. The CDR3 totals 14 residues. The CDR3, as DNA: TGTGCTAGTGGTCTAAGACAGGGAATCTATGGCTACACCTTC. It codes for CASGLRQGIYGYTF. Looking up the rest from reference TRBV12-5 and TRBJ1-2 gives the full variable domain: DARVTQTPRHKVTEMGQEVTMRCQPILGHNTVFWYRQTMMQGLELLAYFRNRAPLDDSGMPKDRFSAEMPDATLATLKIQPSEPRDSAVYFCASGLRQGIYGYTFGSGTRLTVV.

The table lists this clone with a few counts. This rearrangement joins TRBV5-4 to TRBJ2-2, with 9 bases identical to TRBD1. CDR3 length: 17 residues. Germline V gene lookup returns CDR1 SGHNT and CDR2 YYREEE (reference sequence). V dropped 3 bases and J dropped 2; count of bases not matched to a gene: 8. CDR3 coding DNA: TGTGCCAGCAGCTCGGCCGGGACAGGGTATAACACCGGGGAGCTGTTTTTT. Its protein product is CASSSAGTGYNTGELFF.

J is TRBJ1-3 and V is TRBV7-9; tentatively, D is TRBD1 (6 bases). Germline V CDR1 and CDR2: SEHNR, FQNEAQ (reference sequence). This CDR3 has 15 amino acids. Trimming removed 6 bases from V and 4 bases from J, with 16 bases in between. CDR3 coding DNA: TGTGCCAGCAGGCCACAGGGAGGGTCCGGAAACACCATATATTTT. It codes for CASRPQGGSGNTIYF.

V gene TRBV7-2 combines with J gene TRBJ1-1, with 9 bases that match TRBD1. V shed 6 bases and J 4 bases; nucleotides not matched to a gene: 9. Germline CDR1 and CDR2: SGHTA and FQGNSA. CDR3 length: 15 residues. The CDR3 coding sequence is TGTGCCAGCAGTTTGAACAGGGGGCCTGTCACTGAAGCTTTCTTT. Translated, it gives CASSLNRGPVTEAFF. Using reference TRBV7-2 and TRBJ1-1 for the parts outside the CDR3, the full variable domain is GAGVSQSPSNKVTEKGKDVELRCDPISGHTALYWYRQSLGQGLEFLIYFQGNSAPDKSGLPSDRFSAERTGGSVSTLTIQRTQQEDSAVYLCASSLNRGPVTEAFFGQGTRLTVV.

This clone was detected only a few times. The chain is built from TRBV11-2 and TRBJ2-7, with 9 bases fitting TRBD1. The V gene's germline CDR1 is SGHAT and CDR2 FQNNGV. The J segment lost 4 bases and the V segment lost 3 bases, leaving 7 bases of the junction unmatched. The CDR3 has 15 residues. The CDR3 loop is CASSFSTGGYYEQYF. The CDR3 DNA follows: TGTGCCAGCAGCTTTTCGACAGGGGGATATTACGAGCAGTACTTC.

The chain has TRBV6-6 and TRBJ1-2; D remains ambiguous. CDR3 size: 12 residues. Germline V gene lookup returns CDR1 MNHNY and CDR2 SVGAGI (reference sequence). V lost 4 bases, J lost 7 bases, and 10 bases lay in between. The chain's CDR3 is CASSSLVGGYTF. The CDR3 DNA reads TGTGCCAGCAGTTCCCTTGTTGGTGGCTACACCTTC.

The V call is TRBV29-1, the J call TRBJ2-2; D ambiguous. This CDR3 comprises 15 residues. Trimming pared 0 bases from V and 5 bases from J, leaving 13 bases between. Germline CDR1 SQVTM, CDR2 ANQGSEA. The CDR3 here is CSVEDRQNLTGELFF. CDR3 nucleotides: TGCAGCGTTGAAGATAGGCAGAACCTGACCGGGGAGCTGTTTTTT.

This chain links TRBV10-3 with TRBJ2-5; 9 bases map to TRBD1. The CDR3 runs 16 residues. Per germline, CDR1 ENHRY and CDR2 SYGVKD. V dropped 3 bases and J dropped 1; count of bases not matched to a gene: 6. The CDR3 DNA follows: TGTGCCATCAGTGACCCGGGACAGGGTTCCCAAGAGACCCAGTACTTC. Translating gives CAISDPGQGSQETQYF.

The chain recombines TRBV6-1 with TRBJ1-2, with D perhaps TRBD1 (5 bases). The germline V gene has CDR1 MNHNS and CDR2 SASEGT. V was cut by 5 bases and J by 8 bases, with 15 bases left in between. This CDR3 is 13 amino acids long. CDR3 loop: CASSYGGPGGYTF. DNA of the CDR3: TGTGCCAGCAGTTATGGGGGACCTGGAGGCTACACCTTC.

The chain's CDR3 is CASSAYQETQYF. The CDR3 DNA is TGTGCCAGCAGTGCCTATCAAGAGACCCAGTACTTC. The rearrangement links TRBV2 to TRBJ2-5; D not resolved. There are 12 residues in the CDR3. V dropped 4 bases and J dropped 2 bases, with 5 bases sitting between them. Germline-derived CDR1 and CDR2 are SNHLY and FYNNEI.

The V and J genes are TRBV5-1 and TRBJ2-1, with TRBD2 identical over 9 bases. Germline V gene lookup returns CDR1 SGHRS and CDR2 YFSETQ. V shed 1 base and J 5 bases; nucleotides not matched to a gene: 4. This CDR3 has 15 residues. CDR3 in DNA: TGCGCCAGCAGCTTGCGCCTAGCGGGAAACAATGAGCAGTTCTTC. It codes for CASSLRLAGNNEQFF.

The J gene is TRBJ2-7, the V gene TRBV7-2, with TRBD1 as a possible D gene (5 bases). The length of the CDR3 is 12 residues. The V end lost 5 bases, the J end lost 2 bases, and 7 bases lay between the germline ends. The germline V gene has CDR1 SGHTA and CDR2 FQGNSA. The CDR3 region has the DNA TGTGCCAGCAGCCCCAGGGCCTACGAGCAGTACTTC. Encoded protein: CASSPRAYEQYF. Variable domain in full (rest from reference TRBV7-2 and TRBJ2-7): GAGVSQSPSNKVTEKGKDVELRCDPISGHTALYWYRQSLGQGLEFLIYFQGNSAPDKSGLPSDRFSAERTGGSVSTLTIQRTQQEDSAVYLCASSPRAYEQYFGPGTRLTVT.

The chain carries TRBV12-2 and TRBJ2-7; whether TRBD1, the table's D call, matches the DNA was not checked. TRBV12-2 is given as a pseudogene. This CDR3 has 13 residues. In nucleotides, the CDR3 is TGTGCAAGTCGCTTAAGACACCCCTACGAGCAGTACTTC. Protein: CASRLRHPYEQYF.

The chain employs TRBV7-2 and TRBJ1-2; 8 bases map to TRBD1. Germline loops: CDR1 SGHTA, CDR2 FQGNSA. V shed 1 base, J shed 8 bases, and the junction held 9 bases outside the gene matches. The CDR3 is 15 amino acids. CDR3 coding DNA: TGTGCCAGCAGCTTAGACGGAGGACAGGGCGGCGGCTACACCTTC. Encoded protein: CASSLDGGQGGGYTF. The variable domain in full, completed from reference TRBV7-2 and TRBJ1-2, reads GAGVSQSPSNKVTEKGKDVELRCDPISGHTALYWYRQSLGQGLEFLIYFQGNSAPDKSGLPSDRFSAERTGGSVSTLTIQRTQQEDSAVYLCASSLDGGQGGGYTFGSGTRLTVV.

The J gene is TRBJ1-6, the V gene TRBV19; a possible D gene is TRBD1 (5 bases). This CDR3 comprises 15 residues. Trimming removed 4 bases from V and 7 bases from J, with 14 bases in between. Germline V lookup: CDR1 LNHDA, CDR2 SQIVND (reference sequence). This chain's CDR3 is CASSRGGRQNSPLHF. In nucleotides, the CDR3 is TGTGCCAGTAGTAGGGGGGGACGCCAGAATTCACCCCTCCACTTT.

The rearrangement links TRBV28 to TRBJ1-2, with TRBD1 matching over 9 bases. The CDR3 is 12 amino acids. Germline CDR1 is MDHEN and CDR2 is SYDVKM. Trimming removed 5 bases from V and 7 bases from J; junction bases left unmatched: 2. The CDR3 loop is CASSNRGLGYTF. The CDR3 nucleotides are TGTGCCAGCAGTAACAGGGGGCTTGGCTACACCTTC.

This clone occurred once. The chain is built from TRBV28 and TRBJ2-1; D call uncertain. V lost 5 bases and J 11 bases, leaving 10 bases between the germline ends. From germline, CDR1 is MDHEN and CDR2 SYDVKM. The CDR3 contains 11 residues. The CDR3 coding sequence is TGTGCCAGCAGTACCAGGTGGCAGCAGTTCTTC. It encodes CASSTRWQQFF.

CDR3 sequence reads: CASSRAYGYTF. The CDR3 DNA reads TGTGCCAGCAGTCGGGCCTATGGCTACACCTTC. This rearrangement joins TRBV6-5 to TRBJ1-2; D call uncertain. V was trimmed by 5 bases and J by 4 bases, leaving 5 bases between them. Germline lookup yields CDR1 MNHEY and CDR2 SVGAGI. This CDR3 is 11 amino acids long.